This T cell receptor (beta chain) was captured by sequencing in a study of blood T cells in healthy people across ages. V was clipped by 0 bases and J by 1 base, with 16 bases between them. The CDR3 has 17 residues. Germline V gives CDR1 LGHNA, CDR2 YNFKEQ. For the second PCR, which ran for 7 to 11 cycles, a sample-barcoded 5' primer and a J-beta primer mix were used. TCRdb called the 5' RACE reads again in MiXCR, with one record for every CDR3 protein. Among 800,000 or so distinct CDR3 sequences listed, approximately 59% were seen once. The chain joins TRBV4-2 to TRBJ2-7, with D tentatively TRBD2 (6 bases). The TCR comes from a man aged 25 to 45 in good health. The sample was blood. The CDR3 DNA follows: TGTGCCAGCAGCCAAGAACCGGGACTGGCACGATCCTACGAGCAGTACTTC. Translated: CASSQEPGLARSYEQYF.